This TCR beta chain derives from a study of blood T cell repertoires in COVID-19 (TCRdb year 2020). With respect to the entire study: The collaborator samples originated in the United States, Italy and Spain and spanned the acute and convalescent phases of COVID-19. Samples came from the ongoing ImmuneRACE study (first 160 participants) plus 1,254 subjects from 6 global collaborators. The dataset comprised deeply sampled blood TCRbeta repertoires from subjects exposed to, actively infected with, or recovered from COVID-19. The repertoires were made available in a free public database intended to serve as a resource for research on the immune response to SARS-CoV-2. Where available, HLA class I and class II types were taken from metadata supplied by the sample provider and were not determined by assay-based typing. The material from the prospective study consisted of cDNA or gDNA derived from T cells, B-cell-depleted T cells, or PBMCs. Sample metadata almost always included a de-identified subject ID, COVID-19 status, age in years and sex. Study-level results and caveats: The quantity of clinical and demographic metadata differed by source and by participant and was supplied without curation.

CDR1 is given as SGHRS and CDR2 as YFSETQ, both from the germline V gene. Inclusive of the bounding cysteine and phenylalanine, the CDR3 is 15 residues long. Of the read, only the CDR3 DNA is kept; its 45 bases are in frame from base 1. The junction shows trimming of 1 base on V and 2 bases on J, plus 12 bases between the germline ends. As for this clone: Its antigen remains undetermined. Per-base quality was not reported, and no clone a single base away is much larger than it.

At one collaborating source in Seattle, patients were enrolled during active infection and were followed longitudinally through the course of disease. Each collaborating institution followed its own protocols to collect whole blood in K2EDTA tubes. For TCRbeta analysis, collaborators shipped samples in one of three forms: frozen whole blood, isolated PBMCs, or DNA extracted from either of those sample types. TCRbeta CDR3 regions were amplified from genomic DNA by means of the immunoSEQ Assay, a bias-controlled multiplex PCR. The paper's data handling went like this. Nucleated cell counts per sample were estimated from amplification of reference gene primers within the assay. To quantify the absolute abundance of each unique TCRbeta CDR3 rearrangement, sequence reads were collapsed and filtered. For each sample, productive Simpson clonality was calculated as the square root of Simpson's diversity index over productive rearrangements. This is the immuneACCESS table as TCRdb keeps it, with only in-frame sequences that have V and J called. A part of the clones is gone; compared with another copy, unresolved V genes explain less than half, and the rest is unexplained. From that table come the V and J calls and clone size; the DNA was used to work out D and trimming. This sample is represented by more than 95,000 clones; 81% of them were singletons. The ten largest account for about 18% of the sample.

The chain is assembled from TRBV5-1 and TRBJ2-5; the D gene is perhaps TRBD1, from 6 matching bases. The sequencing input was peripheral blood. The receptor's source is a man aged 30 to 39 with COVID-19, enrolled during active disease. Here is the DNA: TGCGCCAGCAGCTTGACAGGGCGAGGACAAGAGACCCAGTACTTC. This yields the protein CASSLTGRGQETQYF. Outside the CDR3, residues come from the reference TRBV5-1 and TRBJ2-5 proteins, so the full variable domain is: KAGVTQTPRYLIKTRGQQVTLSCSPISGHRSVSWYQQTPGQGLQFLFEYFSETQRNKGNFPGRFSGRQFSNSRSEMNVSTLELGDSALYLCASSLTGRGQETQYFGPGTRLLVL.